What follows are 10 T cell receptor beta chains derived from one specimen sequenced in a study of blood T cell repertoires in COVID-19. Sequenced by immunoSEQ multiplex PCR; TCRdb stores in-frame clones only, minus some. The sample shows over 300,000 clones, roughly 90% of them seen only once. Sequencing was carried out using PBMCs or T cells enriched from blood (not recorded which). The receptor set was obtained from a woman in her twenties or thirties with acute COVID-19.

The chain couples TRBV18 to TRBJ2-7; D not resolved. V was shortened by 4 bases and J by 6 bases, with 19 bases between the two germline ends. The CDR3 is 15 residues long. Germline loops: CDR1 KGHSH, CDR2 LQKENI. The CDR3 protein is CASSQSPRSPREQYF. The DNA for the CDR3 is TGTGCCAGCTCACAATCTCCTAGGTCCCCTCGCGAGCAGTACTTC. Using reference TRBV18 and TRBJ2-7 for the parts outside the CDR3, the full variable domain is NAGVMQNPRHLVRRRGQEARLRCSPMKGHSHVYWYRQLPEEGLKFMVYLQKENIIDESGMPKERFSAEFPKEGPSILRIQQVVRGDSAAYFCASSQSPRSPREQYFGPGTRLTVT.

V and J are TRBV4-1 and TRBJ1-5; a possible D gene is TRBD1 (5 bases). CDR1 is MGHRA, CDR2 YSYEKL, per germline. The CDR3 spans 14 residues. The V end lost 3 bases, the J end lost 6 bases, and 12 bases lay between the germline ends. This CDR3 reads CASSQGLGGQPQHF. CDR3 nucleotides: TGCGCCAGCAGCCAGGGGCTCGGGGGTCAGCCCCAGCATTTT.

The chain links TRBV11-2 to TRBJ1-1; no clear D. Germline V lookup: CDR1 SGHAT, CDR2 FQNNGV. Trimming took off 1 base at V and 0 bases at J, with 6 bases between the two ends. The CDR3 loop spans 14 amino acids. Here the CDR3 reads CASSLAEMNTEAFF. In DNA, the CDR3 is TGTGCCAGCAGCTTAGCGGAGATGAACACTGAAGCTTTCTTT.

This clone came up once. The CDR3 loop reads CASGIGRFNEQFF. CDR3 bases: TGTGCCAGCGGTATAGGCAGGTTCAATGAGCAGTTCTTC. The gene calls are TRBV2 and TRBJ2-1, with D unresolved. In germline, CDR1 is SNHLY, CDR2 FYNNEI. Trimming left V 8 bases short and J 6 bases short, with 14 bases between. This CDR3 has 13 residues.

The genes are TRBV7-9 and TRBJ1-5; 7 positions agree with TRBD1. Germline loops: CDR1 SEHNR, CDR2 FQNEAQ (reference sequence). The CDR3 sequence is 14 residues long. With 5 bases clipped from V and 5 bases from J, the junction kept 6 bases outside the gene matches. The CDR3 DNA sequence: TGTGCCAGCAGCCTGACAGGGTTGGATCAGCCCCAGCATTTT. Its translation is CASSLTGLDQPQHF.

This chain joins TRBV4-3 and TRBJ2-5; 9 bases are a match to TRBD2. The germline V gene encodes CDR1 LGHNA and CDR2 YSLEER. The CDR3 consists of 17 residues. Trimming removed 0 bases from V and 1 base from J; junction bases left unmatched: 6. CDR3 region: CASSQDSRGGFQETQYF. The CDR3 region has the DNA TGCGCCAGCAGCCAAGATTCGCGGGGGGGATTCCAAGAGACCCAGTACTTC.

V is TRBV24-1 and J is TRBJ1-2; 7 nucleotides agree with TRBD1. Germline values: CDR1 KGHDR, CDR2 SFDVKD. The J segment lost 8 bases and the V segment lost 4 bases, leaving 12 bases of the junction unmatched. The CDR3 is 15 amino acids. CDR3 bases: TGTGCCACCAGTGACTCGGGACAGACTAGAGGAGGCTACACCTTC. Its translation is CATSDSGQTRGGYTF.

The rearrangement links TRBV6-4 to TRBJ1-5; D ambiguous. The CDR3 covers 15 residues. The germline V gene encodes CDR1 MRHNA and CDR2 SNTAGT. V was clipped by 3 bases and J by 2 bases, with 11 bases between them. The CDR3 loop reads CASSESGEGNQPQHF. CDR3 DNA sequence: TGTGCCAGCAGTGAATCCGGGGAGGGCAATCAGCCCCAGCATTTT.

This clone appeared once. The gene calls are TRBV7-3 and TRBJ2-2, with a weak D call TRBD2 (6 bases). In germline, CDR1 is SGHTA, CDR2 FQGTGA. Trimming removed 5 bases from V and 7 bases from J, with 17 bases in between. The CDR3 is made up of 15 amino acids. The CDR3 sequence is CASSPPGPGSGELFF. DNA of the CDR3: TGTGCCAGCAGCCCTCCGGGACCCGGGAGCGGGGAGCTGTTTTTT.

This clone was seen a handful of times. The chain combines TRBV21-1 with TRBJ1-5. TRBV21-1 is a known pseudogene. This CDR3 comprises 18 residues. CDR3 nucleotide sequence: TGTGCCAGCAGCAAATGGACGGGGGGGCCCAGATCCAATCAGCCCCAGCATTTT. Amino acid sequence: CASSKWTGGPRSNQPQHF.